A single sample is the source of the 27 T cell receptor beta chains below, sequenced in a study of blood T cell repertoires in COVID-19. The method was immunoSEQ multiplex PCR; TCRdb's version includes in-frame clones alone and lacks a portion of them. The sample yields 200,000 to 250,000 clones, about 85% seen once. The material sequenced was peripheral blood. These TCRs come from a woman aged 55-70 years who had recovered from COVID-19.

This rearrangement joins TRBV19 to TRBJ1-5; no clear D. Trimming stripped 3 bases from V and 0 bases from J, with 15 bases between. This CDR3 region has 17 residues. Germline CDR1 reads LNHDA; CDR2 reads SQIVND (reference sequence). The DNA for the CDR3 is TGTGCCAGTAGTATCCCATTCCGTCGACATAGCAATCAGCCCCAGCATTTT. Translating it yields CASSIPFRRHSNQPQHF. Combining the CDR3 with reference TRBV19 and TRBJ1-5 gives the whole variable domain DGGITQSPKYLFRKEGQNVTLSCEQNLNHDAMYWYRQDPGQGLRLIYYSQIVNDFQKGDIAEGYSVSREKKESFPLTVTSAQKNPTAFYLCASSIPFRRHSNQPQHFGDGTRLSIL.

This CDR3 reads CASSQGGQNEQFF. CDR3 DNA sequence: TGTGCCAGCAGCCAAGGGGGACAGAATGAGCAGTTCTTC. V gene TRBV3-1 (or the pseudogene TRBV3-2) combines with J gene TRBJ2-1, with 7 bases fitting TRBD1. Germline CDR1 is LGHDT and CDR2 is YNNKEL (reference sequence). The CDR3 is 13 residues long. After removal of 1 base from V and 7 bases from J, the junction contained 1 base not matched to a gene.

This chain links TRBV7-9 with TRBJ2-3; 7 nucleotides match TRBD2. J gave up 0 bases and V 4 bases, and 10 bases lay outside the gene matches. The germline V gene has CDR1 SEHNR and CDR2 FQNEAQ (reference sequence). This CDR3 is built from 17 residues. CDR3 DNA sequence: TGTGCCAGCAGCTCCCCGTCGAGCGGGGTAAGCACAGATACGCAGTATTTT. It specifies CASSSPSSGVSTDTQYF.

The chain carries TRBV14 and TRBJ1-2; D remains ambiguous. This CDR3 comprises 13 residues. Germline V CDR1 and CDR2: SGHDN, FVKESK. V was trimmed by 1 base and J by 2 bases, leaving 5 bases between them. CDR3 DNA sequence: TGTGCCAGCAGCCAAGGGCAGAACTATGGCTACACCTTC. Translating gives CASSQGQNYGYTF.

In its sample, this clone was seen many times. V is TRBV5-4 and J is TRBJ1-6; 9 nucleotides line up with TRBD1. From germline, CDR1 is SGHNT and CDR2 YYREEE (reference sequence). This CDR3 contains 16 residues. V dropped 4 bases and J dropped 8; count of bases not matched to a gene: 10. The DNA for the CDR3 is TGTGCCAGCAGCCGACCATCGGGACAGGGTTATTCACCCCTCCACTTT. This codes for CASSRPSGQGYSPLHF.

This sequence joins TRBV30 and TRBJ1-1; D remains unclear. V was cut by 1 base and J by 1 base, with 4 bases left in between. Germline-derived CDR1 and CDR2 are GTSNPN and SVGIG (reference sequence). The CDR3 is made up of 12 amino acids. This CDR3 is CAWSDGNTEAFF. The CDR3, as DNA: TGTGCCTGGAGTGACGGGAACACTGAAGCTTTCTTT.

This clone was recorded only once. This rearrangement joins TRBV9 to TRBJ2-2, with 9 bases fitting TRBD2. Germline trimming cut 1 base from V and 3 bases from J; bases unmatched to any gene: 7. The CDR3 sequence is 17 residues long. Germline lookup yields CDR1 SGDLS and CDR2 YYNGEE. The DNA of the CDR3 is TGTGCCAGCAGCGTACGCAGCGGGGGGTGGGACACCGGGGAGCTGTTTTTT. Translation: CASSVRSGGWDTGELFF.

This clone occurred once. The chain recombines TRBV7-2 with TRBJ2-5; D call uncertain. Germline CDR1 reads SGHTA; CDR2 reads FQGNSA. The V end was cut by 2 bases, the J end by 1 base, with 8 bases between. The CDR3 contains 14 residues. The CDR3 DNA is TGTGCCAGCAGCTTATTACGGAGCCAAGAGACCCAGTACTTC. Its translation is CASSLLRSQETQYF.

The rearrangement uses TRBV3-1 (or the pseudogene TRBV3-2) and TRBJ2-1, with a tentative D call TRBD2 (6 bases). The germline V and J ends were trimmed by 0 bases and 8 bases, with 14 bases remaining between them. Per the germline V gene, CDR1 is LGHDT and CDR2 is YNNKEL (reference sequence). The CDR3 consists of 15 residues. CDR3 residues: CASSQDRGAQDEQFF. CDR3 nucleotides: TGTGCCAGCAGCCAAGATCGCGGGGCCCAGGATGAGCAGTTCTTC.

This chain joins TRBV7-6 and TRBJ1-2; 7 bases fit TRBD1. V shed 4 bases, J shed 3 bases, and the junction held 5 bases outside the gene matches. Germline lookup yields CDR1 SGHVS and CDR2 FNYEAQ. The CDR3 contains 14 residues. The CDR3 DNA sequence: TGTGCCAGCAGCTCACAGACAGGGCACTATGGCTACACCTTC. Its translation is CASSSQTGHYGYTF.

This chain uses TRBV9 with TRBJ2-1, with 8 bases identical to TRBD2. CDR1 and CDR2 from the germline V gene are SGDLS and YYNGEE. The ends lost 0 bases at V and 5 bases at J; junction bases unmatched: 7. The CDR3 covers 16 residues. The CDR3 is CASSVVVGGANNEQFF. The CDR3 nucleotides are TGTGCCAGCAGCGTAGTGGTCGGGGGGGCGAACAATGAGCAGTTCTTC.

Of note for this clone: This CDR3 is also generated by other DNA sequences in the sample. The chain couples TRBV18 to TRBJ1-2, with D possibly TRBD1 on 6 matching bases. V lost 3 bases to trimming and J lost 2 bases, with 7 bases between them. The CDR3 length is 13 residues. Germline CDR1 KGHSH, CDR2 LQKENI. The CDR3 region is CASSPGTNYGYTF. Written as DNA, the CDR3 is TGTGCCAGCTCACCCGGGACAAACTATGGCTACACCTTC.

In regard to this clone: This CDR3 is also generated by other DNA sequences in the sample. The chain uses TRBV5-1 and TRBJ2-2; TRBD2 is a possible D gene (7 bases). There are 15 residues in the CDR3. V lost 2 bases, J lost 4 bases, and 12 bases lay in between. Germline V lookup: CDR1 SGHRS, CDR2 YFSETQ. The CDR3 here is CASSLTGGRTGELFF. The CDR3 region has the DNA TGCGCCAGCAGCTTAACGGGGGGCCGCACCGGGGAGCTGTTTTTT.

This sequence joins TRBV29-1 and TRBJ1-3, with TRBD1 matching 9 bases. Trimming removed 4 bases from V and 0 bases from J; junction bases left unmatched: 4. Per germline, CDR1 SQVTM and CDR2 ANQGSEA. This CDR3 spans 15 amino acids. The CDR3 DNA follows: TGCAGCGTTGTGGACAGGGGCATCTCTGGAAACACCATATATTTT. This gives the protein CSVVDRGISGNTIYF.

The rearrangement joins TRBV4-2 to TRBJ2-4, with D tentatively TRBD1 (5 bases). The CDR3 is 16 residues long. Trimming removed 1 base at V and 1 base at J, with 11 bases between. The germline CDR1 and CDR2 sequences are LGHNA and YNFKEQ. The CDR3 DNA sequence: TGTGCCAGCAGCCAAGTCGTGGGGCCGGCCAAAAACATTCAGTACTTC. Translated, it gives CASSQVVGPAKNIQYF.

The V and J genes are TRBV25-1 and TRBJ1-1; possible D gene TRBD1, 6 bases. Per germline, CDR1 MGHDK and CDR2 SYGVNS. This CDR3 is 14 amino acids long. V lost 6 bases, J lost 4 bases, and 15 bases lay in between. The CDR3 DNA reads as TGTGCCAGCAGGGACAGCCACTTGCTCACTGAAGCTTTCTTT. Translation gives CASRDSHLLTEAFF.

The J gene is TRBJ1-6, the V gene TRBV6-5, with a possible D match to TRBD1 (5 bases). CDR3 length: 14 residues. CDR1 and CDR2 from the germline V gene are MNHEY and SVGAGI. The V gene lost 11 bases and the J gene lost 0 bases, with 11 bases spanning the gap. Here the CDR3 reads CAVYRSSYNSPLHF. The CDR3 coding sequence is TGTGCCGTCTACAGGAGCTCCTATAATTCACCCCTCCACTTT.

This chain connects TRBV6-5 to TRBJ2-3; TRBD2 aligns across 9 bases. Germline CDR1 is MNHEY and CDR2 is SVGAGI. The J segment lost 4 bases and the V segment lost 2 bases, leaving 4 bases of the junction unmatched. CDR3 length equals 15 residues. CDR3 loop: CASSYMAGGPDTQYF. CDR3 bases: TGTGCCAGCAGTTACATGGCGGGGGGGCCAGATACGCAGTATTTT.

The chain has TRBV7-9 and TRBJ1-1; 8 bases are shared with TRBD1. The CDR3 has 11 amino acids. In germline, CDR1 is SEHNR, CDR2 FQNEAQ (reference sequence). V lost 11 bases, J lost 10 bases, and 9 bases stayed unmatched. As DNA, the CDR3 is TGTGCCGGAGGACAGGGCGGTGGAGCTTTCTTT. This codes for CAGGQGGGAFF.

The gene calls are TRBV15 and TRBJ2-2, with D perhaps matching TRBD1 (6 bases). Germline V gene sequence: CDR1 LNHNV, CDR2 YYDKDF (reference sequence). V was pared by 2 bases and J by 1 base, with 14 bases between. This CDR3 has 17 amino acids. The DNA of the CDR3 is TGTGCCACCAGCAGATATTACCCGGGACAGAACACCGGGGAGCTGTTTTTT. It encodes CATSRYYPGQNTGELFF. Looking up the rest from reference TRBV15 and TRBJ2-2 gives the full variable domain: DAMVIQNPRYQVTQFGKPVTLSCSQTLNHNVMYWYQQKSSQAPKLLFHYYDKDFNNEADTPDNFQSRRPNTSFCFLDIRSPGLGDTAMYLCATSRYYPGQNTGELFFGEGSRLTVL.

The chain employs TRBV12-1 and TRBJ2-7; TRBD1, the table's D call, lacks a check against the DNA. TRBV12-1 is deemed a pseudogene. The CDR3 is 15 residues long. As DNA, the CDR3 is TGTGCCAGCAGAGAAAACCGGGACACCTCCTACGAGCAGTACTTC. Its protein is CASRENRDTSYEQYF.

The genes are TRBV2 and TRBJ2-3, with 8 bases lining up with TRBD2. With 4 bases clipped from V and 5 bases from J, the junction kept 11 bases outside the gene matches. CDR1 SNHLY and CDR2 FYNNEI come from the germline V gene. The CDR3 loop spans 16 amino acids. Here the CDR3 DNA reads TGTGCCAGCAGTGTTACCTTAGCGGGGAGTATAGATACGCAGTATTTT. Protein product: CASSVTLAGSIDTQYF. The full variable domain, rest sourced from reference TRBV2 and TRBJ2-3, is EPEVTQTPSHQVTQMGQEVILRCVPISNHLYFYWYRQILGQKVEFLVSFYNNEISEKSEIFDDQFSVERPDGSNFTLKIRSTKLEDSAMYFCASSVTLAGSIDTQYFGPGTRLTVL.

This chain links TRBV10-2 with TRBJ2-3; D may be TRBD2 (5 bases). The V end was cut by 1 base, the J end by 9 bases, with 20 bases between. Germline CDR1 and CDR2: WSHSY and SAAADI. The CDR3 loop spans 16 amino acids. This chain's CDR3 is CASSEYEGPRRRTQYF. CDR3 DNA: TGCGCCAGCAGTGAGTATGAGGGCCCCCGCCGCCGCACGCAGTATTTT.

The gene calls are TRBV4-1 and TRBJ1-2; D might be TRBD1 (6 bases). V lost 4 bases to trimming and J lost 4 bases, with 13 bases between them. The CDR3 extends over 14 amino acids. Germline V gives CDR1 MGHRA, CDR2 YSYEKL. CDR3 in amino acids: CASSRPGQVYGYTF. CDR3 nucleotide sequence: TGCGCCAGCAGCCGCCCGGGACAAGTCTATGGCTACACCTTC.

The gene calls are TRBV5-6 and TRBJ2-5; D perhaps matches TRBD2 (6 bases). CDR1 and CDR2 (germline): SGHDT, YYEEEE. Trimming left V 4 bases short and J 2 bases short, with 9 bases between. The CDR3 has 13 residues. CDR3 residues: CASSPAGQETQYF. DNA of the CDR3: TGTGCCAGCAGCCCGGCGGGGCAAGAGACCCAGTACTTC.

The CDR3 reads CASSPTGTYEQYF. In DNA, the CDR3 is TGTGCCAGCAGCCCGACTGGAACCTACGAGCAGTACTTC. This chain links TRBV3-1 (or the pseudogene TRBV3-2) with TRBJ2-7; D gene uncertain. Trimming shortened V by 4 bases and J by 2 bases, and 9 bases separated the two germline ends. The germline V gene has CDR1 LGHDT and CDR2 YNNKEL (reference sequence). This CDR3 has 13 residues.

This rearrangement joins TRBV5-4 to TRBJ2-1; 10 bases match TRBD2. The J segment lost 3 bases and the V segment lost 4 bases, leaving 4 bases of the junction unmatched. The CDR3 is made up of 15 amino acids. The V gene's germline CDR1 is SGHNT and CDR2 YYREEE (reference sequence). DNA for the CDR3: TGTGCCAGCAGCCAGAGCGGGGGGGACTACAATGAGCAGTTCTTC. Protein: CASSQSGGDYNEQFF.